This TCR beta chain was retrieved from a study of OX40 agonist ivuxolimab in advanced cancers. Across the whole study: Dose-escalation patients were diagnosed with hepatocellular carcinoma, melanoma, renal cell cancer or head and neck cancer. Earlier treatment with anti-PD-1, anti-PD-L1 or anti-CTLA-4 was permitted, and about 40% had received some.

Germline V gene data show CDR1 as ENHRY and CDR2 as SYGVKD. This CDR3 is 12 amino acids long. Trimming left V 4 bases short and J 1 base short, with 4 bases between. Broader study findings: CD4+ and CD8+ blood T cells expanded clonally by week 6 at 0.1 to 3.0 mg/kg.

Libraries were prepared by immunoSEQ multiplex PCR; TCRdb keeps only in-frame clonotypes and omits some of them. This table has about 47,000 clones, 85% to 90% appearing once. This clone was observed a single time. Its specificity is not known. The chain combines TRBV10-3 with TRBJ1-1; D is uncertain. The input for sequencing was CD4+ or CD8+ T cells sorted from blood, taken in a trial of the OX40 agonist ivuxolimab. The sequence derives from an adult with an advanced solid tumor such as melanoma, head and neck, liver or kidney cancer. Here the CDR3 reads CAISGQNTEAFF. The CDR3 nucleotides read TGTGCCATCAGTGGTCAGAACACTGAAGCTTTCTTT.